This TCR beta chain was captured by sequencing in a study of identifying expanded T cells in peripheral blood. Healthy donors had no documented immune events, such as infections, while sampled. Generated by immunoSEQ multiplex PCR, the TCRdb table keeps only in-frame clones and is missing some. The sample gives 100,000 or so clones, about 87% of which show up once; over 12% is in the top ten. The CDR3 is made up of 16 amino acids. CDR1 is SEHNR, CDR2 FQNEAQ, per germline (reference sequence). V was shortened by 1 base and J by 7 bases, with 16 bases between the two germline ends. This receptor was identified in a person between 18 and 75 years old in good health. Material for sequencing was blood. The chain couples TRBV7-9 to TRBJ2-2; possible D gene TRBD2, 6 bases. The CDR3 DNA is TGTGCCAGCAGCTTAGGGAGGGCCCTGAAGGTCGGGGAGCTGTTTTTT. Translated: CASSLGRALKVGELFF.